The 10 T cell receptor beta chains presented below share a single source sample, sequenced in a study of T-cell reconstitution after alpha-beta-depleted transplantation in children. Using unique molecular identifiers, the investigators prepared the TCRbeta library. TCRdb processed the PCR reads anew with MiXCR; each CDR3 protein has one entry. The table records around 360,000 distinct CDR3 sequences, 10% of them present only once. Sequencing used PBMCs from the stem cell graft donor, obtained from the stem cell graft. Every receptor here comes from a human donor who donated a stem cell graft to a child with acute lymphoblastic leukemia.

This clonotype has more than one count but fewer than ten. This chain joins TRBV29-1 and TRBJ2-1; 13 bases align to TRBD2. There are 15 residues in the CDR3. Germline loops: CDR1 SQVTM, CDR2 ANQGSEA. Trimming removed 6 bases from V and 8 bases from J; junction bases left unmatched: 10. Here the CDR3 DNA reads TGCAGCGTGGCCGGGACTAGCGGGATGACGGATGAGCAGTTCTTC. It yields the protein CSVAGTSGMTDEQFF.

In this sample, this clonotype turned up a few times. The rearrangement joins TRBV5-6 to TRBJ2-4; tentatively, D is TRBD1 or TRBD2 (6 bases each). Trimming took 7 bases from V and 0 from J, leaving 20 bases between them. The germline V gene has CDR1 SGHDT and CDR2 YYEEEE. The CDR3 extends over 17 amino acids. In DNA, the CDR3 is TGTGCCAGCGCGCAGGGGAGGCCTCTTTTAGCCAAAAACATTCAGTACTTC. This translates into CASAQGRPLLAKNIQYF.

The chain is built from TRBV5-1 and TRBJ2-7; D gene uncertain. Germline V lookup: CDR1 SGHRS, CDR2 YFSETQ. The CDR3 has 13 residues. V lost 3 bases and J 1 base, leaving 8 bases between the germline ends. The CDR3 sequence: CASSYENSYEQYF. CDR3 DNA: TGCGCCAGCAGCTACGAAAATTCCTACGAGCAGTACTTC.

V is TRBV6-5 and J is TRBJ1-4; the D gene is possibly TRBD1 (6 bases). Germline V gives CDR1 MNHEY, CDR2 SVGAGI. The CDR3 runs to 15 residues. Trimming left V 0 bases short and J 8 bases short, with 13 bases between. CDR3 in amino acids: CASSYSGGAGEKLFF. The DNA of the CDR3 is TGTGCCAGCAGTTACTCGGGGGGGGCTGGGGAAAAACTGTTTTTT.

V and J are TRBV5-1 and TRBJ1-2, with no clear D. The CDR3 covers 14 residues. Trimming removed 5 bases from V and 4 bases from J, with 15 bases in between. Germline CDR1 reads SGHRS; CDR2 reads YFSETQ. The CDR3 sequence: CASRRLGGFYGYTF. CDR3 sequence (DNA): TGCGCCAGCAGGAGGTTGGGAGGATTCTATGGCTACACCTTC.

This chain joins TRBV20-1 and TRBJ1-1; D gene unclear. Germline CDR1 reads DFQATT; CDR2 reads SNEGSKA (reference sequence). The CDR3 length is 14 residues. V lost 2 bases and J 1 base, leaving 11 bases between the germline ends. Here the CDR3 DNA reads TGCAGTGCTAGAAGGGCTGAGGCGAACACTGAAGCTTTCTTT. As protein: CSARRAEANTEAFF.

This clonotype has only a few counts. The CDR3 reads CSVLRGVGSNEQFF. The CDR3 coding sequence is TGCAGCGTTCTAAGAGGGGTGGGGAGCAATGAGCAGTTCTTC. The J gene is TRBJ2-1, the V gene TRBV29-1; the D gene could be TRBD1 or TRBD2 (5 bases each). Germline assignment: CDR1 SQVTM and CDR2 ANQGSEA. V lost 5 bases and J lost 6, with 17 bases in between. The CDR3 contains 14 residues.

This clonotype was seen repeatedly, ten times or more. One end of the junction varies from germline; a read error may be responsible. The rearrangement links TRBV5-1 to TRBJ2-2, with D hard to call. The CDR3 is 14 amino acids. The germline CDR1 and CDR2 sequences are SGHRS and YFSETQ. The CDR3 spells CASSSGTNTGELFF. The CDR3 DNA is TGTGCCAGCAGTTCTGGAACCAACACCGGGGAGCTGTTTTTT.

This clonotype has just a few counts. The CDR3 DNA reads TGCGCCAGCAGCCAAGATGTGGCGGTGTCTGGGGCCAACGTCCTGACTTTC. Translation gives CASSQDVAVSGANVLTF. The chain combines TRBV4-1 with TRBJ2-6; no clear D. This CDR3 contains 17 residues. The ends were cut back, 0 bases at V and 1 base at J, with 10 bases in the middle. CDR1 and CDR2 (germline): MGHRA, YSYEKL.

This chain joins TRBV20-1 and TRBJ2-1; TRBD2 matches 11 bases. The trim removed 4 bases at V and 7 bases at J, leaving 6 bases unmatched. The CDR3 totals 14 residues. Germline V gene sequence: CDR1 DFQATT, CDR2 SNEGSKA (reference sequence). CDR3 sequence reads: CSATTSGSSNEQFF. The CDR3 DNA reads as TGCAGTGCTACTACTAGCGGGAGTAGTAATGAGCAGTTCTTC.